Below, 25 T cell receptor beta chains from the same sample are listed, as sequenced in a study of T cells in Graves' hyperthyroidism and ophthalmopathy. Amplified TCR beta CDR3 regions derived from RNA transcripts. A first-round RT-PCR of the TCR CDR3 used the HTBI primer set. TCRdb called the multiplex PCR reads again in MiXCR, with one record for every CDR3 protein. The table shows roughly 400,000 distinct CDR3 sequences, with 11% to 15% occurring only once. Material for sequencing was blood. The receptors were sampled from a man aged 50 or older with Graves' ophthalmopathy.

This clonotype came up many times. The chain carries TRBV3-1 and TRBJ2-5; 10 bases are shared with TRBD1. V gave up 2 bases and J gave up 2 bases; unmatched junction bases: 11. Germline V CDR1 and CDR2: LGHDT, YNNKEL (reference sequence). CDR3 size: 18 residues. The CDR3 nucleotides are TGTGCCAGCAGCCAACCCTACGGGGGACAGGGGTGGCAAGAGACCCAGTACTTC. This translates into CASSQPYGGQGWQETQYF.

Points on this clonotype: The junction does not match germline at one end; this may be a read error. The chain combines TRBV4-1 with TRBJ2-2; possibly TRBD1 or TRBD2 for D (5 bases each). Germline V gene sequence: CDR1 MGHRA, CDR2 YSYEKL. The CDR3 totals 14 residues. The CDR3 region is CASSHRQGTGEPFF. The CDR3 nucleotides read TGCGCCAGCAGCCACCGGCAGGGAACCGGGGAGCCGTTTTTT.

There are many counts of this clonotype. DNA for the CDR3: TGCAGCATCATAGCGGGAGGAAATTACGAGCAGTACTTC. This gives the protein CSIIAGGNYEQYF. The chain combines TRBV29-1 with TRBJ2-7; TRBD2 agrees at 10 bases. Per germline, CDR1 SQVTM and CDR2 ANQGSEA. Losses at the gene ends were 8 bases for V and 4 bases for J; bases not matched to a gene: 8. The CDR3 consists of 13 residues.

This clonotype was seen many times. The genes are TRBV3-1 and TRBJ2-1; D not resolved. This CDR3 has 15 amino acids. Per germline, CDR1 LGHDT and CDR2 YNNKEL (reference sequence). The ends were cut back, 3 bases at V and 7 bases at J, with 16 bases in the middle. The CDR3 DNA reads TGTGCCAGCAGCCACCCCCTTTTAGTTCGGAATGAGCAGTTCTTC. This sequence encodes CASSHPLLVRNEQFF.

The sample holds many counts of this clonotype. The J gene is TRBJ2-1, the V gene TRBV11-2; the match to TRBD2 covers 9 bases. The CDR3 has 15 residues. V trimming: 10 bases; J trimming: 0 bases; junction bases outside the gene matches: 7. Per germline, CDR1 SGHAT and CDR2 FQNNGV. In DNA, the CDR3 is TGTGCCACCGGGAGCGGGGGGAGCTCCTACAATGAGCAGTTCTTC. Protein: CATGSGGSSYNEQFF.

Comment on this clonotype: Since a much larger clone is just one base distant, this may be a read error. The genes are TRBV5-1 and TRBJ2-1; 12 bases align to TRBD2. Per germline, CDR1 SGHRS and CDR2 YFSETQ. The CDR3 has 15 residues. The V and J ends lost 5 bases and 9 bases, in that order; junction bases with no gene match: 9. The DNA of the CDR3 is TGCGCCAGCAGACTCGGGACTAGCGGGCGTGCTGAGCAGTTCTTC. Protein sequence: CASRLGTSGRAEQFF.

The chain employs TRBV12-3 or TRBV12-4 and TRBJ2-1, with a possible D match to TRBD1 (7 bases). There are 14 residues in the CDR3. Trimming removed 5 bases at V and 5 bases at J, with 13 bases between. The CDR3 region has the DNA TGTGCCAGCAGTGCGGGACAGCGGGACAATGAGCAGTTCTTC. Translation: CASSAGQRDNEQFF.

About this clonotype itself: This clone may be a read error of a much larger clone one base away. V gene TRBV12-3 or TRBV12-4 combines with J gene TRBJ1-1, with TRBD1 identical over 8 bases. This CDR3 has 13 residues. The CDR3 DNA sequence: TGTGCCAGCAGTTTAGGGGGGACAGGTAAAGCTTCCTTT. Protein product: CASSLGGTGKASF.

As regards this clonotype: This may arise from a read error, as a much more abundant clone is one base away. This rearrangement joins TRBV18 to TRBJ1-2; 7 bases map to TRBD1. Trimming cost V 3 bases and J 2 bases; bases outside gene matches: 9. The V gene's germline CDR1 is KGHSH and CDR2 LQKENI. This CDR3 comprises 16 residues. The CDR3 nucleotides are TGTGCCAGCTCACCTCTCAAGGGGGCAGAGAACTATGGCTACACCTTC. Protein sequence: CASSPLKGAENYGYTF.

This rearrangement joins TRBV6-2 or TRBV6-3 to TRBJ1-2, with TRBD1 as a possible D gene (5 bases). Germline V gives CDR1 MNHEY, CDR2 SVGEGT. V was cut by 2 bases and J by 4 bases, with 11 bases left in between. The CDR3 sequence is 14 residues long. This CDR3 reads CASSYPGSRYGYTF. DNA of the CDR3: TGTGCCAGCAGTTACCCAGGGAGTCGCTATGGCTACACCTTC.

This clonotype was found many times. This rearrangement joins TRBV7-6 to TRBJ2-7, with a tentative D call TRBD1 (5 bases). CDR1 is SGHVS, CDR2 FNYEAQ, per germline. With 1 base removed from V and 6 bases from J, the gap between germline ends came to 13 bases. The CDR3 extends over 14 amino acids. The CDR3, as DNA: TGTGCCAGCAGCTTAGATTTTGGGGCGCGCGAGCAGTACTTC. Amino acids: CASSLDFGAREQYF.

This clonotype was picked up many times. The chain joins TRBV5-6 to TRBJ2-5; TRBD2 matches 8 bases. Unmatched junction bases numbered 7, after V lost 4 bases and J lost 5 bases. This CDR3 has 14 residues. Germline CDR1 SGHDT, CDR2 YYEEEE. CDR3 loop: CASSPGGVGETQYF. For the CDR3, the DNA is TGTGCCAGCAGCCCCGGGGGGGTCGGGGAGACCCAGTACTTC.

The table lists this clonotype with many counts. V and J are TRBV5-6 and TRBJ1-2; D is undetermined. Germline V gives CDR1 SGHDT, CDR2 YYEEEE. The CDR3 loop spans 15 amino acids. Between the trimmed V and J ends, which lost 2 bases and 0 bases, there was a span of 11 bases. The DNA for the CDR3 is TGTGCCAGCAGCTTCGGGTTAGTCGCTAACTATGGCTACACCTTC. Translating it yields CASSFGLVANYGYTF.

Worth noting for this clonotype: Just one base apart from a much larger clone, this may be a read error. The V and J genes are TRBV12-3 or TRBV12-4 and TRBJ2-1; 9 nucleotides agree with TRBD2. The CDR3 is 15 residues long. CDR3 region: CASSLSSGAYDEQFF. As DNA, the CDR3 is TGTGCCAGCAGTTTGTCTAGCGGGGCCTACGATGAGCAGTTCTTC.

Many counts were recorded for this clonotype. The gene calls are TRBV29-1 and TRBJ2-1; perhaps D is TRBD1 or TRBD2 (6 bases each). Germline CDR1 and CDR2: SQVTM and ANQGSEA. V dropped 2 bases and J dropped 6 bases, with 14 bases sitting between them. CDR3 length equals 14 residues. The CDR3 DNA sequence: TGCAGCGTTGAATGGGGGGCTCTTGGCAATGAGCAGTTCTTC. Its translation: CSVEWGALGNEQFF.

V and J are TRBV12-3 or TRBV12-4 and TRBJ2-3; 14 nucleotides match TRBD2. J was trimmed by 6 bases and V by 5 bases; bases with no gene match: 4. This CDR3 is built from 15 residues. The CDR3 here is CASSRTSGRSDTQYF. CDR3 nucleotide sequence: TGTGCCAGCAGTCGGACTAGCGGGAGGAGTGATACGCAGTATTTT.

This clonotype was observed many times. The genes are TRBV5-1 and TRBJ2-1; tentative D call: TRBD2 (7 bases). The CDR3 length is 15 residues. V shed 4 bases and J shed 0 bases, with 11 bases lying between them. Germline V lookup: CDR1 SGHRS, CDR2 YFSETQ. The CDR3 is CASSGGGSSYNEQFF. The DNA of the CDR3 is TGCGCCAGCAGCGGGGGCGGGAGCTCCTACAATGAGCAGTTCTTC.

In this sample, this clonotype turned up many times. This chain links TRBV24-1 with TRBJ2-3, with 8 bases lining up with TRBD1. J lost 0 bases, V lost 3 bases, and 4 bases had no gene match. Germline CDR1 is KGHDR and CDR2 is SFDVKD. The CDR3 covers 16 residues. The CDR3 sequence: CATSDRTGPSTDTQYF. The CDR3 region has the DNA TGTGCCACCAGTGATCGGACAGGGCCTAGCACAGATACGCAGTATTTT.

This clonotype was seen at least ten times. The chain couples TRBV5-1 to TRBJ2-1; no definite D call. The CDR3 sequence is 13 residues long. Germline loops: CDR1 SGHRS, CDR2 YFSETQ. The ends were cut back, 4 bases at V and 6 bases at J, with 11 bases in the middle. CDR3 in amino acids: CASSHPKGNEQFF. CDR3 in DNA: TGCGCCAGCAGCCATCCAAAGGGCAATGAGCAGTTCTTC.

This clonotype was seen a handful of times. The chain has TRBV5-4 and TRBJ1-2; D remains ambiguous. This CDR3 comprises 15 residues. Germline V gives CDR1 SGHNT, CDR2 YYREEE (reference sequence). V gave up 4 bases and J gave up 5 bases, with 18 bases separating them. The CDR3 coding sequence is TGTGCCAGCAGCAGCCCCACGGGTTTGGCGTATGGCTACACCTTC. This gives the protein CASSSPTGLAYGYTF.

This clonotype was recorded many times. The gene calls are TRBV7-8 and TRBJ2-3; TRBD1 aligns across 7 bases. This CDR3 is built from 15 residues. V gave up 1 base and J gave up 3 bases; unmatched junction bases: 4. In germline, CDR1 is SGHVS, CDR2 FQNEAQ. CDR3 sequence (DNA): TGTGCCAGCAGCTTAGTTCCAGGGGGTACAGATACGCAGTATTTT. Protein product: CASSLVPGGTDTQYF.

A few counts support this clonotype. CDR3 sequence (DNA): TGTGCCAGCAGTCACCATCCGCGGGGGGATGAAGATACGCAGTATTTT. This gives the protein CASSHHPRGDEDTQYF. This rearrangement joins TRBV6-1 to TRBJ2-3, with 8 bases lining up with TRBD2. V trimming: 5 bases; J trimming: 5 bases; junction bases outside the gene matches: 12. The germline gives CDR1 MNHNS, CDR2 SASEGT. This CDR3 is 16 amino acids long.

This clonotype has at least ten counts. The chain has TRBV6-1 and TRBJ1-1; D possibly corresponds to TRBD1 (6 bases). Germline assignment: CDR1 MNHNS and CDR2 SASEGT. The CDR3 is made up of 13 amino acids. This chain's CDR3 is CATAGGLPHEAFF. The CDR3 DNA follows: TGTGCGACAGCGGGGGGCCTCCCCCACGAAGCTTTCTTT.

This clonotype was detected many times. This chain connects TRBV5-1 to TRBJ2-3; D tentatively reads TRBD1 or TRBD2 (6 bases each). V dropped 4 bases and J dropped 4 bases, with 16 bases sitting between them. Germline CDR1 is SGHRS and CDR2 is YFSETQ. The CDR3 has 15 amino acids. The CDR3 loop is CASSGGLGLPDTQYF. The CDR3 DNA reads TGCGCCAGCAGCGGGGGGCTGGGCCTCCCAGATACGCAGTATTTT. Variable domain in full (rest from reference TRBV5-1 and TRBJ2-3): KAGVTQTPRYLIKTRGQQVTLSCSPISGHRSVSWYQQTPGQGLQFLFEYFSETQRNKGNFPGRFSGRQFSNSRSEMNVSTLELGDSALYLCASSGGLGLPDTQYFGPGTRLTVL.

This clonotype was detected a few times. The rearrangement uses TRBV12-3 or TRBV12-4 and TRBJ2-4, with TRBD2 matching over 9 bases. V was pared by 6 bases and J by 0 bases, with 9 bases of the junction left unmatched. This CDR3 contains 17 residues. The CDR3 sequence is CASSTLAGALAKNIQYF. CDR3 DNA: TGTGCCAGCAGCACCTTAGCGGGAGCGCTAGCCAAAAACATTCAGTACTTC.